The clone carrying this T cell receptor (beta chain) was counted ten times or more. The sample belongs to a study of early T cells in non-severe SARS-CoV-2 infection. In germline, CDR1 is SGHVS, CDR2 FQNEAQ. V shed 2 bases and J shed 1 base, with 13 bases lying between them. The CDR3 has 16 amino acids. TCRdb re-derived calls from the 5' RACE reads in MiXCR, one entry per CDR3 protein. The sample yields 35,000 to 40,000 distinct CDR3 sequences, 5.8% seen once. The V gene is TRBV7-8, the J gene TRBJ2-3; D is unclear. The sequencing input was whole blood. This TCR derives from an adult who was a healthcare worker with PCR-confirmed SARS-CoV-2 infection or an uninfected control (not recorded which). The CDR3 DNA reads as TGTGCCAGCAGCTTACGTGCCGGGTTTCGCACAGATACGCAGTATTTT. Its translation: CASSLRAGFRTDTQYF.